This TCR beta chain is from a study of long-term antiretroviral therapy in people with HIV. Study results and limitations: Whichever time point was examined, clones expanded before ART dominated the repertoire. Dating from the mid-2000s to the late 2010s, the blood was possibly obtained under older ART regimens.

In the United States, treatment was given to all participants with HIV. The CDR3 length is 15 residues. Looked up from germline, CDR1 is MNHEY and CDR2 is SVGAGI. V shed 2 bases and J 2 bases; nucleotides not matched to a gene: 3. In regard to this clone: No antigen is known for it.

Assay version v3.0 of immunoSEQ was used, and it was run at survey level. This table comes from immunoSEQ multiplex PCR, and its TCRdb copy is limited to in-frame clones, with some not included. The data show fewer than 30,000 clones, roughly 84% seen once. The receptor was derived from a woman in her 30s with HIV. The specimen comprised unsorted PBMCs, sampled 0.8 years after starting antiretroviral therapy. The genes are TRBV6-5 and TRBJ2-5, with TRBD1 matching over 9 bases. CDR3 sequence: CASSYGQGRQETQYF. In DNA, the CDR3 is TGTGCCAGCAGTTACGGACAGGGGCGACAAGAGACCCAGTACTTC.